This is a list of T cell receptor beta chains from one sample in a study of T-cell reconstitution after alpha-beta-depleted transplantation in children. TCRdb reprocessed the PCR reads with MiXCR, giving one entry per CDR3 protein. The table shows about 690,000 distinct CDR3 sequences, with over 15% occurring only once. This material consisted of PBMCs from the stem cell graft donor, taken from the stem cell graft. The receptors here all came from a human donor who donated a stem cell graft to a child with acute myeloid leukemia. The CDR3 runs from the conserved cysteine through the conserved F or W. The D gene is left open where the match is weak. Rows may omit the clone size; those that give it use once, few, many or a size class.

>TRBJ2-5|-|TRBV12-3/TRBV12-4|-
CASSSGTVGTQYF
TGTGCCAGCAGTTCGGGGACGGTCGGGACCCAGTACTTC
>TRBJ2-7|few|TRBV12-3/TRBV12-4|-
CASTKQGPYEQYF
TGTGCCAGCACTAAACAGGGACCCTACGAGCAGTACTTC
>TRBJ1-4|few|TRBV20-1|-
CSANRDSNEKLFF
TGCAGTGCAAACCGGGACTCGAATGAAAAACTGTTTTTT
>TRBJ1-6|many|TRBV20-1|-
CSARVPDSNSPLHF
TGCAGTGCTAGAGTTCCGGACAGCAATTCACCCCTCCACTTT
>TRBJ2-1|many|TRBV7-8|-
CASSSRRGAKNEQFF
TGTGCCAGCAGCTCCCGCCGGGGGGCTAAGAATGAGCAGTTCTTC
>TRBJ2-2|many|TRBV4-3|-
CASSQLPGFRNTGELFF
TGCGCCAGCAGCCAATTGCCAGGATTTCGGAACACCGGGGAGCTGTTTTTT
>TRBJ1-5|many|TRBV29-1|-
CSVAQGNQPQHF
TGCAGCGTTGCACAGGGCAATCAGCCCCAGCATTTT
>TRBJ2-5|few|TRBV10-3|-
CAISVDSGGETQYF
TGTGCCATCAGTGTGGACAGTGGGGGAGAGACCCAGTACTTC
>TRBJ2-1|many|TRBV7-3|-
CASSPQPDTEQFF
TGTGCCAGCAGCCCGCAACCCGACACGGAGCAGTTCTTC
>TRBJ1-5|-|TRBV7-2|-
CASSPYYSNQPQHF
TGTGCCAGCAGCCCTTACTATAGCAATCAGCCCCAGCATTTT
>TRBJ1-4|-|TRBV28|-
CASSYWTAEKLFF
TGTGCCAGCAGTTACTGGACAGCCGAAAAACTGTTTTTT
>TRBJ2-3|-|TRBV29-1|-
CSVYFWGGPDTQYF
TGCAGCGTTTACTTCTGGGGAGGTCCAGATACGCAGTATTTT
>TRBJ2-1|-|TRBV27|TRBD1
CASSSPDRGFYNEQFF
TGTGCCAGCAGTTCCCCGGACAGGGGGTTTTACAATGAGCAGTTCTTC
>TRBJ2-3|many|TRBV10-3|-
CAISPQGESTDTQYF
TGTGCCATCAGTCCACAGGGCGAGAGCACAGATACGCAGTATTTT
>TRBJ2-3|-|TRBV6-1|-
CASSPDVLRGTQYF
TGTGCCAGCAGTCCGGATGTCCTGCGGGGTACGCAGTATTTT
>TRBJ2-2|few|TRBV5-1|-
CASSTRSGIGTGELFF
TGCGCCAGCAGCACCCGTTCAGGGATCGGCACCGGGGAGCTGTTTTTT
>TRBJ1-3|-|TRBV7-2|-
CASSFVDTGNTIYF
TGTGCCAGCAGCTTTGTTGACACTGGAAACACCATATATTTT
>TRBJ2-7|many|TRBV20-1|TRBD2
CSARDGGSHEQYF
TGCAGTGCTAGGGACGGGGGGAGTCACGAGCAGTACTTC
>TRBJ2-7|-|TRBV6-2/TRBV6-3|-
CASSYPTYRAGSYEQYF
TGTGCCAGCAGTTACCCGACGTACAGGGCCGGATCCTACGAGCAGTACTTC
>TRBJ2-1|many|TRBV10-3|TRBD2
CAISALAGDFNEQFF
TGTGCCATCAGTGCTCTAGCGGGGGACTTCAATGAGCAGTTCTTC
>TRBJ2-2|-|TRBV29-1|-
CSVDGDSTGELFF
TGCAGCGTTGACGGGGATTCCACCGGGGAGCTGTTTTTT
>TRBJ2-5|-|TRBV7-8|-
CASSPWTAQETQYF
TGTGCCAGCAGCCCCTGGACGGCTCAAGAGACCCAGTACTTC
>TRBJ2-1|many|TRBV12-3/TRBV12-4|TRBD1
CASRTDRAHYNEQFF
TGTGCCAGCAGAACCGACAGGGCTCACTACAATGAGCAGTTCTTC
>TRBJ2-1|many|TRBV24-1|-
CATSHLGTDNEQFF
TGTGCCACCAGTCACCTAGGGACGGACAATGAGCAGTTCTTC
>TRBJ1-1|-|TRBV5-1|TRBD1
CASSLVQGGNAEAFF
TGCGCCAGCAGCTTGGTCCAGGGGGGTAACGCTGAAGCTTTCTTT
>TRBJ2-6|many|TRBV29-1|-
CSVGGRVSGANVLTF
TGCAGCGTTGGGGGTAGGGTCTCCGGGGCCAACGTCCTGACTTTC
>TRBJ2-5|-|TRBV7-9|TRBD2
CASSQALAGGSETQYF
TGTGCCAGCAGCCAAGCACTAGCGGGGGGTTCAGAGACCCAGTACTTC
>TRBJ2-2|-|TRBV11-2|TRBD2
CASSIRVAGAGDTGELFF
TGTGCCAGCAGCATCAGAGTAGCGGGGGCCGGGGACACCGGGGAGCTGTTTTTT
>TRBJ1-1|-|TRBV4-3|-
CASSRGTETFGTEAFF
TGCGCCAGCAGCCGGGGGACGGAGACGTTCGGCACTGAAGCTTTCTTT
>TRBJ2-5|many|TRBV5-1|TRBD1
CASSSLGTAQETQYF
TGCGCCAGCAGCTCGCTGGGGACAGCACAAGAGACCCAGTACTTC
>TRBJ1-1|many|TRBV12-3/TRBV12-4|-
CASTFTPGEAFF
TGTGCCAGCACCTTTACACCGGGGGAAGCTTTCTTT
>TRBJ1-4|few|TRBV7-9|-
CASRRTGNEKLFF
TGTGCCAGCAGAAGGACGGGGAATGAAAAACTGTTTTTT
>TRBJ2-7|many|TRBV20-1|TRBD1
CSASSGGFSSYEQYF
TGCAGTGCTAGTTCAGGGGGTTTCAGCTCCTACGAGCAGTACTTC
>TRBJ2-5|few|TRBV10-3|-
CAISDTNLQETQYF
TGTGCCATCAGTGACACTAACCTCCAAGAGACCCAGTACTTC